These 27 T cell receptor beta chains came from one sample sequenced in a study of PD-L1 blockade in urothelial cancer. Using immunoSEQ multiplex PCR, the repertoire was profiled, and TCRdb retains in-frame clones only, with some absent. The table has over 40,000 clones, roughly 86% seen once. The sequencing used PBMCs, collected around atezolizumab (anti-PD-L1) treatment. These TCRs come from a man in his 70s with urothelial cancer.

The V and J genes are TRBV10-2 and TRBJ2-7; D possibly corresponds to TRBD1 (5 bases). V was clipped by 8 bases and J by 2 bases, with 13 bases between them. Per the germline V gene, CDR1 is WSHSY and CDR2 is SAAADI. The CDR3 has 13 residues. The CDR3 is CASSPAGTYEQYF. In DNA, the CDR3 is TGCGCCAGCTCCCCCGCAGGGACCTACGAGCAGTACTTC.

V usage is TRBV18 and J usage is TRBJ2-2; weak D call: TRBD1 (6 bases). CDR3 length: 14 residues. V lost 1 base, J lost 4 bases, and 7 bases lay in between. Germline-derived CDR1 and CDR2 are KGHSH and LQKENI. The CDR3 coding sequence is TGTGCCAGCTCACCACGCAGGGGCACCGGGGAGCTGTTTTTT. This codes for CASSPRRGTGELFF.

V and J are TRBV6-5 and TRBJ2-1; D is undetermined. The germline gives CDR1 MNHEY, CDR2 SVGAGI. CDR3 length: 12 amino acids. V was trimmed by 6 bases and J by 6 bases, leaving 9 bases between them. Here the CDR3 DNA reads TGTGCCAGCAGGGGCCTCCCCAATGAGCAGTTCTTC. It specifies CASRGLPNEQFF.

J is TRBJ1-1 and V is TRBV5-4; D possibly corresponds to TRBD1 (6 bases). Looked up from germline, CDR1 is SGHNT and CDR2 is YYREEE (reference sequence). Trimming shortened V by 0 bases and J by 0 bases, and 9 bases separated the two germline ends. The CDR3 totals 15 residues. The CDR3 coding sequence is TGTGCCAGCAGCTTGGCTGGGACATTGAACACTGAAGCTTTCTTT. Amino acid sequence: CASSLAGTLNTEAFF.

CDR3 nucleotide sequence: TGTGCCAGCGCTCAAGGGGGGACTACCTACAATGAGCAGTTCTTC. This gives the protein CASAQGGTTYNEQFF. The chain recombines TRBV5-5 with TRBJ2-1, with TRBD2 as a possible D gene (7 bases). The CDR3 consists of 15 residues. Germline CDR1 and CDR2: SGHKS and YYEKEE (reference sequence). The V gene lost 7 bases and the J gene lost 2 bases, with 16 bases spanning the gap.

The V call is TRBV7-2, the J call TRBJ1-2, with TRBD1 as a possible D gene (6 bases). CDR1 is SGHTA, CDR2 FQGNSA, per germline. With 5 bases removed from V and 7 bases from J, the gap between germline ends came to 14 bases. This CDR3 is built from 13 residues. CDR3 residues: CASSHRGFGGYTF. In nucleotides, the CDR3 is TGTGCCAGCAGCCATAGGGGGTTCGGTGGCTACACCTTC.

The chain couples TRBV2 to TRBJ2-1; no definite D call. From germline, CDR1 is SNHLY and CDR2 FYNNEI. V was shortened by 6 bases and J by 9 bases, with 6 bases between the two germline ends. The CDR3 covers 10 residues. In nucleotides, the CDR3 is TGTGCCAGCAGGCAGGTTGAGCAGTTCTTC. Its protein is CASRQVEQFF.

CDR3 in amino acids: CASRQRQGANEQFF. Here the CDR3 DNA reads TGTGCCAGCCGGCAGAGACAGGGGGCTAATGAGCAGTTCTTC. The chain combines TRBV6-1 with TRBJ2-1, with TRBD1 matching over 10 bases. V was pared by 8 bases and J by 7 bases, with 8 bases of the junction left unmatched. The CDR3 loop spans 14 amino acids. CDR1 is MNHNS, CDR2 SASEGT, per germline.

CDR3 DNA: TGTGCCAGTAGTAATAGTAGAACAGAGACCCAGTACTTC. It codes for CASSNSRTETQYF. The chain combines TRBV19 with TRBJ2-5; D is unclear. Between the trimmed V and J ends, which lost 4 bases and 4 bases, there was a span of 10 bases. The V gene's germline CDR1 is LNHDA and CDR2 SQIVND (reference sequence). This CDR3 has 13 amino acids.

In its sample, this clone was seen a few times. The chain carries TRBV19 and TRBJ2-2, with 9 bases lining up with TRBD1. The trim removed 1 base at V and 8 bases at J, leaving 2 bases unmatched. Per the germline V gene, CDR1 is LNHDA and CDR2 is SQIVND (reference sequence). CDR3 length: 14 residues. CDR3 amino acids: CASSIGDRVGELFF. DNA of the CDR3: TGTGCCAGTAGTATAGGGGACAGGGTTGGGGAGCTGTTTTTT.

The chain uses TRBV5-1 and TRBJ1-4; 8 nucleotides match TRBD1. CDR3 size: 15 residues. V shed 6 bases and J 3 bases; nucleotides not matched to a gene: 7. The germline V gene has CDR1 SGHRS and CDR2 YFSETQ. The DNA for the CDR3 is TGCGCCAGCAAGCGGGGACAGGCCGCTAATGAAAAACTGTTTTTT. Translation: CASKRGQAANEKLFF.

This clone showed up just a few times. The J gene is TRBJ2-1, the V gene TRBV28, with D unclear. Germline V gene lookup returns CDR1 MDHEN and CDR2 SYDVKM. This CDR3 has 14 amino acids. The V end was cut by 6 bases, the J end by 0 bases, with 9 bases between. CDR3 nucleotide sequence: TGTGCCAGCAGCTCGCGATTCTCCTACAATGAGCAGTTCTTC. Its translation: CASSSRFSYNEQFF.

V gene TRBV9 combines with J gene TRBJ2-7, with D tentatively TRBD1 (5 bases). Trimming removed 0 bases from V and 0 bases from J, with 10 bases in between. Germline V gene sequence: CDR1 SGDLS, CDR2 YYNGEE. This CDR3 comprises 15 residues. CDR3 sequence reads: CASSVEGDPSYEQYF. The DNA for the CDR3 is TGTGCCAGCAGCGTAGAAGGGGATCCCTCCTACGAGCAGTACTTC.

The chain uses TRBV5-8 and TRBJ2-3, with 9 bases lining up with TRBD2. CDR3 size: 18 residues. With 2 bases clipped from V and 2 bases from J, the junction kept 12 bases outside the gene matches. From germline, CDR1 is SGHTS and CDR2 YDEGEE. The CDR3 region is CASSFRLTSGQPTDTQYF. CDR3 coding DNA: TGTGCCAGCAGCTTCCGCTTGACTAGCGGTCAACCCACAGATACGCAGTATTTT. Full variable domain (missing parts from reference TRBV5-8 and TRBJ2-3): EAGVTQSPTHLIKTRGQQATLRCSPISGHTSVYWYQQALGLGLQFLLWYDEGEERNRGNFPPRFSGRQFPNYSSELNVNALELEDSALYLCASSFRLTSGQPTDTQYFGPGTRLTVL.

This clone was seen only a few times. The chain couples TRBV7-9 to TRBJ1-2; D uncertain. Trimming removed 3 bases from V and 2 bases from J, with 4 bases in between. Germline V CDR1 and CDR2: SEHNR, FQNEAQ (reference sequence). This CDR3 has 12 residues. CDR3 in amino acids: CASSLGNYGYTF. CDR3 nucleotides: TGTGCCAGCAGCTTGGGCAACTATGGCTACACCTTC.

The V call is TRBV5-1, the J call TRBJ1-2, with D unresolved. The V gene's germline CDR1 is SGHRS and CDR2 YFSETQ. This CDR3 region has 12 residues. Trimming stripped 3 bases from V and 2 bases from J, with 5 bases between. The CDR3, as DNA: TGCGCCAGCAGCTCCTTCAACTATGGCTACACCTTC. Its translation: CASSSFNYGYTF.

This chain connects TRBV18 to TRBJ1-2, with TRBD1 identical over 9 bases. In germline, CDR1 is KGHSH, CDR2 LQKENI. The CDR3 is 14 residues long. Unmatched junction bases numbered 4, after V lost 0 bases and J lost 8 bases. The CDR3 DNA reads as TGTGCCAGCTCACCACCGGGACAGGGAAGCGGCTACACCTTC. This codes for CASSPPGQGSGYTF.

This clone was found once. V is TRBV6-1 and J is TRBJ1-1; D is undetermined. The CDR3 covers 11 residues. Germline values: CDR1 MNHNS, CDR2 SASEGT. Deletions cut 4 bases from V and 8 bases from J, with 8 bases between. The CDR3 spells CASSVTYEAFF. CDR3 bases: TGTGCCAGCAGTGTGACATACGAAGCTTTCTTT.

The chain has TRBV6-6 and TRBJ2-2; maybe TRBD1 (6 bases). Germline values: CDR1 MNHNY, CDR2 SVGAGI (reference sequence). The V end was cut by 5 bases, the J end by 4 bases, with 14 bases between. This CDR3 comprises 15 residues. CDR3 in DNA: TGTGCCAGCAGTCCACCAGGGGCCTTCACCGGGGAGCTGTTTTTT. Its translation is CASSPPGAFTGELFF.

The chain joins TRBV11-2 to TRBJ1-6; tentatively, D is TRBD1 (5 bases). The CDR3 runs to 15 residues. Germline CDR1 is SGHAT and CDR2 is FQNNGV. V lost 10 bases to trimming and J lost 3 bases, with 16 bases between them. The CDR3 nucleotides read TGTGCCACCTCCTACCGGGGGGACTATAATTCACCCCTCCACTTT. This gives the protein CATSYRGDYNSPLHF.

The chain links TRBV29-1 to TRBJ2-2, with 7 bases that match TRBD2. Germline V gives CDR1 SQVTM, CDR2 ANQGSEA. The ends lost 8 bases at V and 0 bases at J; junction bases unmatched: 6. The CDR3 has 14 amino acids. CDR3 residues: CSIQRGANTGELFF. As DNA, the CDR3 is TGCAGCATACAACGGGGGGCGAACACCGGGGAGCTGTTTTTT.

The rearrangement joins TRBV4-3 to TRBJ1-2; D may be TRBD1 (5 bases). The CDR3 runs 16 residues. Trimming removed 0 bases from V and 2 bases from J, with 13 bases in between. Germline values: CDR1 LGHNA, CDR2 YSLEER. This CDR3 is CASSQEPPDKNYGYTF. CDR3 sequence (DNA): TGCGCCAGCAGCCAAGAGCCTCCGGACAAGAACTATGGCTACACCTTC.

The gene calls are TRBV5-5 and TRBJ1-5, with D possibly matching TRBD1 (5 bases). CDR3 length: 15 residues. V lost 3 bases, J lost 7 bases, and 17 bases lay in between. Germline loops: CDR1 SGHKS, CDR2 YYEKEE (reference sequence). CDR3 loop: CASSWGSGEGQPQHF. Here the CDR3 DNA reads TGTGCCAGCAGCTGGGGGAGCGGGGAGGGACAGCCCCAGCATTTT.

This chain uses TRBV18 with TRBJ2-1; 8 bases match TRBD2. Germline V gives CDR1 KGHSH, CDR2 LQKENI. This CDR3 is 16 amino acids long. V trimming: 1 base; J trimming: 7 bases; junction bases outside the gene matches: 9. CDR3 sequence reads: CASSPRDGRARNEQFF. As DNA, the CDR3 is TGTGCCAGCTCACCACGAGACGGGAGGGCCCGTAATGAGCAGTTCTTC.

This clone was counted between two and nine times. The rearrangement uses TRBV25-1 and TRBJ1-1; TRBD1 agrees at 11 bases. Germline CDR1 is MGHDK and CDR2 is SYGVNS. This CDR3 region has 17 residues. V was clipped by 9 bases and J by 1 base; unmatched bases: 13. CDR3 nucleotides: TGTGCCAGTCAGCCGGGACAGGGGGTGTTTGAGAACACTGAAGCTTTCTTT. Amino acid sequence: CASQPGQGVFENTEAFF.

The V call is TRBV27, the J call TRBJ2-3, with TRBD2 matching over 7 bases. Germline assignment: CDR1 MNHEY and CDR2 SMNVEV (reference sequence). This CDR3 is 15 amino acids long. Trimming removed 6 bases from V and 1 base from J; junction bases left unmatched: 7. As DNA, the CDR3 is TGTGCCAGCAGCCCTCCGGGAGGAGGCACAGATACGCAGTATTTT. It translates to CASSPPGGGTDTQYF.

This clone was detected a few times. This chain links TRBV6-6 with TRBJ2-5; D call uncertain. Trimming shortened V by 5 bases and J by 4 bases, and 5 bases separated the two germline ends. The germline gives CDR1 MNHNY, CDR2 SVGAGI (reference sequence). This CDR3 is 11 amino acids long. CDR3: CASSPGETQYF. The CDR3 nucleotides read TGTGCCAGCAGTCCAGGAGAGACCCAGTACTTC.